The sequence of this TCR beta chain was determined in a study of blood T cell repertoires in COVID-19. Background on the study: T cells, B-cell-depleted T cells, or PBMCs provided the cDNA or gDNA that served as material.

Cohort allocation depended upon clinical history that participants reported. As handled by the study authors: Researchers report that nucleated cell counts were estimated from reference gene primer amplification. Here immunoSEQ multiplex PCR was the method, and the copy in TCRdb shows in-frame clones only, minus some. V, J and clone size were drawn from that table, and D and trimming were deduced from the DNA. The data show 200,000 to 250,000 clones, with around 81% seen just once and 4.3% held by the top ten. J lost 10 bases, V lost 0 bases, and 11 bases had no gene match. Germline assignment: CDR1 LNHNV and CDR2 YYDKDF (reference sequence). The CDR3 runs 16 residues.

Sample: PBMCs or T cells enriched from blood (not recorded which). The clonotype comes from a man aged 25 to 40 with acute COVID-19. The chain recombines TRBV15 with TRBJ2-1; 8 bases map to TRBD1. CDR3 bases: TGTGCCACCAGCAGAGATATGGGACAGGTGAAGTTGGAGCAGTTCTTC. Encoded protein: CATSRDMGQVKLEQFF.